Detailed here is one TCR beta chain. Its antigen is unknown. Compared with germline, one end of the junction differs, possibly owing to a read error. RNA transcripts provided the source from which TCR beta CDR3 regions were amplified. An initial round of RT-PCR targeting the TCR CDR3 relied on the HTBI primer set. TCRdb processed the multiplex PCR reads anew with MiXCR; each CDR3 protein has one entry. The sample yields 350,000 to 400,000 distinct CDR3 sequences, under 15% seen once. These data belong to a study of T cells in Graves' hyperthyroidism and ophthalmopathy. Overall study findings and caveats: Most clonotypes that expanded in the thyroid above 0.001 also showed up in blood.

Aged 18 to 65, the patients had hyperthyroidism that was newly diagnosed and had lasted under 2 months. The receptor was isolated from a woman in her 30s with Graves' hyperthyroidism. The sample was blood.

The chain's CDR3 is CASRPSVQAAYEQYF. The CDR3 nucleotides are TGCGCCAGCAGACCCTCCGTACAGGCGGCCTACGAGCAGTACTTC. The gene calls are TRBV25-1 and TRBJ2-7; TRBD1 might be the D (5 bases). Looked up from germline, CDR1 is MGHDK and CDR2 is SYGVNS. The CDR3 extends over 15 amino acids.